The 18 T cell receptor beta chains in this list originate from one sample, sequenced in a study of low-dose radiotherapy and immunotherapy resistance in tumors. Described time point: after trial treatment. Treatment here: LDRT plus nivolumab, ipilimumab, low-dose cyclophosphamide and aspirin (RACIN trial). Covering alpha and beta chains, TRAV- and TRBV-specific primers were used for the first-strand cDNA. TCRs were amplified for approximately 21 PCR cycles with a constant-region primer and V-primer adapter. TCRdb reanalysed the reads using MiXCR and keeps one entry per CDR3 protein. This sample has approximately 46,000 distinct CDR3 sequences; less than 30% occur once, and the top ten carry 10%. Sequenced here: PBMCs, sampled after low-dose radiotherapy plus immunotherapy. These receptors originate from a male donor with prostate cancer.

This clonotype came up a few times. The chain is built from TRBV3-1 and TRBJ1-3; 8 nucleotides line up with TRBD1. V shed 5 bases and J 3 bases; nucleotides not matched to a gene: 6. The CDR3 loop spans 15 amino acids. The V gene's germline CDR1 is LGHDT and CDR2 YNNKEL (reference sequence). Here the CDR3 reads CASSYGQGGGNTIYF. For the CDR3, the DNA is TGTGCCAGCAGCTACGGACAGGGAGGTGGAAACACCATATATTTT. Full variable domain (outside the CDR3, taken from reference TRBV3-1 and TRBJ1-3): DTAVSQTPKYLVTQMGNDKSIKCEQNLGHDTMYWYKQDSKKFLKIMFSYNNKELIINETVPNRFSPKSPDKAHLNLHINSLELGDSAVYFCASSYGQGGGNTIYFGEGSWLTVV.

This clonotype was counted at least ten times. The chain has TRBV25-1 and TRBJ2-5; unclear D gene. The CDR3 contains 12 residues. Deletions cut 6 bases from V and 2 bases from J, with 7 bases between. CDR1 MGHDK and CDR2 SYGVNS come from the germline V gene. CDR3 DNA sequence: TGTGCCAGCAGCCCCGGGCAAGAGACCCAGTACTTC. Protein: CASSPGQETQYF.

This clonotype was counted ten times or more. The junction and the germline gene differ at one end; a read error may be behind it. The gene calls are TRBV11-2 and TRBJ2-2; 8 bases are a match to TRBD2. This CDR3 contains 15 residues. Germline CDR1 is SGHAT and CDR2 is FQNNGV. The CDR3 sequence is CSSSFGGGSTGELFF. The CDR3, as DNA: TGTTCCAGCAGCTTCGGCGGGGGGTCGACCGGGGAGCTGTTTTTT.

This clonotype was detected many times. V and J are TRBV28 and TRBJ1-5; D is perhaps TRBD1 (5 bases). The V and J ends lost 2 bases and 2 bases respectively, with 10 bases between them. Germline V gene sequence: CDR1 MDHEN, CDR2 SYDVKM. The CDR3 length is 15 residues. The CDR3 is CASSLGGVGNQPQHF. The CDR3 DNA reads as TGTGCCAGCAGTTTAGGGGGGGTCGGCAATCAGCCCCAGCATTTT.

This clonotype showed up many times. The chain's CDR3 is CASSLLGISTNEKLFF. DNA of the CDR3: TGTGCCAGCAGTTTATTAGGGATTTCGACTAATGAAAAACTGTTTTTT. The genes are TRBV12-3 or TRBV12-4 and TRBJ1-4, with D unclear. The CDR3 extends over 16 amino acids. V lost 2 bases, J lost 2 bases, and 12 bases lay in between.

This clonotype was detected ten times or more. Written as DNA, the CDR3 is TGTGCCTGGAGTACGGGGGGCGGCGGCAATCAGCCCCAGCATTTT. This translates into CAWSTGGGGNQPQHF. The rearrangement joins TRBV30 to TRBJ1-5, with TRBD1 as a possible D gene (6 bases). V shed 2 bases and J shed 2 bases, with 13 bases lying between them. From germline, CDR1 is GTSNPN and CDR2 SVGIG (reference sequence). The CDR3 length is 15 residues.

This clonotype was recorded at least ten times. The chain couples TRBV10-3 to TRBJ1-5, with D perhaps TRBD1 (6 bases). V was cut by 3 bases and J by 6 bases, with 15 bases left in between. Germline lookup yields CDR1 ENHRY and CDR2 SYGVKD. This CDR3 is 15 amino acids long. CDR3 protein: CAISDSGGASQPQHF. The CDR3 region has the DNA TGTGCCATCAGTGATTCGGGGGGGGCTAGTCAGCCCCAGCATTTT.

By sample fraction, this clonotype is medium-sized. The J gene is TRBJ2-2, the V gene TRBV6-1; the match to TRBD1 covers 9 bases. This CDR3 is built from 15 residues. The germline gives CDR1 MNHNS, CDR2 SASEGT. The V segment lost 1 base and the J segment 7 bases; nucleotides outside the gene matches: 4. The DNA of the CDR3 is TGTGCCAGCAGTGAAGGGACAGGGGTTAGCGGGGAGCTGTTTTTT. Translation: CASSEGTGVSGELFF.

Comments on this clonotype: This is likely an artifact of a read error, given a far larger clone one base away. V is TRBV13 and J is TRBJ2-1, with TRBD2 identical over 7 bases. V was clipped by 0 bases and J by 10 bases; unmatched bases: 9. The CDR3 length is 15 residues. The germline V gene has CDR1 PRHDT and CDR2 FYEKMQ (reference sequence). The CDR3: CASSLGGGGHYEQFF. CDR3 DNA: TGTGCCAGCAGCTTAGGGGGGGGAGGGCACTACGAGCAGTTCTTC.

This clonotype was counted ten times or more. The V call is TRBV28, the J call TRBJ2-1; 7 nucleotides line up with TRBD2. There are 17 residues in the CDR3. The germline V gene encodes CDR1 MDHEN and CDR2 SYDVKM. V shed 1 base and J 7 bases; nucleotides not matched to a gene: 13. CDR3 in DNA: TGTGCCAGCAGTTTATTTGTGGGAGGGCCCTCGGGAAATGAGCAGTTCTTC. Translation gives CASSLFVGGPSGNEQFF.

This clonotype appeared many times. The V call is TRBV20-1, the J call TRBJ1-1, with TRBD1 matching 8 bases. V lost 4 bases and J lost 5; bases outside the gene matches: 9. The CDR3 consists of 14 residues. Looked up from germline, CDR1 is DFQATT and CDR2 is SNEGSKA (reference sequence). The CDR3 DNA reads TGCAGTGCTAACCGTCAGGGGGCAGGGACTGAAGCTTTCTTT. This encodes CSANRQGAGTEAFF.

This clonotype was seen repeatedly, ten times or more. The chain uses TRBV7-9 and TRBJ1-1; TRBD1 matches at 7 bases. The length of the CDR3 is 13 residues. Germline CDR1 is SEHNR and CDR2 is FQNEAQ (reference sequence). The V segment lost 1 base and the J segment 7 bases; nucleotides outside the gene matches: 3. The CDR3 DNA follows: TGTGCCAGCAGCTTAGTGCAGGGGGGTGAAGCTTTCTTT. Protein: CASSLVQGGEAFF.

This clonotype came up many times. CDR3 sequence (DNA): TGCAGTGCTATTCAGCGGGGAACCTACAATGAGCAGTTCTTC. Translated, it gives CSAIQRGTYNEQFF. This chain links TRBV20-1 with TRBJ2-1; 7 bases align to TRBD2. The CDR3 extends over 14 amino acids. V was pared by 4 bases and J by 2 bases, with 5 bases of the junction left unmatched. CDR1 is DFQATT and CDR2 is SNEGSKA in the germline V gene (reference sequence).

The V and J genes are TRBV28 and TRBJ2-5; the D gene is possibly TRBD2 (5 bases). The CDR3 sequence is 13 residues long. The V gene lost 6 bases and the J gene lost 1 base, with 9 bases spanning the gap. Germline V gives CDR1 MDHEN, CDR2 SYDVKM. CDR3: CASSRTFQETQYF. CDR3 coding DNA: TGTGCCAGCAGCAGGACTTTCCAAGAGACCCAGTACTTC.

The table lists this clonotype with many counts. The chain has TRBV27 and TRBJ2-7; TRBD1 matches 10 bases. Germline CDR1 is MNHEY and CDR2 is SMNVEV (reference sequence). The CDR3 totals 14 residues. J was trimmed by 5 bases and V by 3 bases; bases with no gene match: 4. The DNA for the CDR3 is TGTGCCAGCAGTTTGGCCGGGACAGGGGACGAGCAGTACTTC. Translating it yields CASSLAGTGDEQYF.

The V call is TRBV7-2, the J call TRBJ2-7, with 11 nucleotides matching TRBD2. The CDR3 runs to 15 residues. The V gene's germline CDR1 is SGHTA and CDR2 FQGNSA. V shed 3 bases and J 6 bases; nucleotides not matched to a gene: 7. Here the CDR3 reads CASSFLAGGPGEQYF. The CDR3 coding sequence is TGTGCCAGCAGCTTCTTAGCGGGAGGGCCAGGCGAGCAGTACTTC.

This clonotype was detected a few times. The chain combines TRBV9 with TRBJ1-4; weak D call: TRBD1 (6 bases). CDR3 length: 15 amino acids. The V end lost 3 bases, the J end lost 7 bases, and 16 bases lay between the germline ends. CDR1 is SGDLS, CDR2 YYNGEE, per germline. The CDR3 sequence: CASSALTGEGEKLFF. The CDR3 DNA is TGTGCCAGCAGCGCCTTGACAGGAGAGGGTGAAAAACTGTTTTTT.

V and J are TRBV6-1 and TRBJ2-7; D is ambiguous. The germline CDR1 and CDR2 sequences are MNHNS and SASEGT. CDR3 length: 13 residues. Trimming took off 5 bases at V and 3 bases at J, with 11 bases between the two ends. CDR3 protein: CASSYKELYEQYF. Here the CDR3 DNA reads TGTGCCAGCAGTTATAAAGAGCTCTACGAGCAGTACTTC.